This T cell receptor (beta chain) was observed in a study of beta chain features in type 1 diabetes. Study-wide results and limits: The naive, central memory and Treg TCRB repertoires showed an apparent similarity that was greater among patients than among healthy donors. In these data, an HLA type influence on TCRB rearrangement remained unresolved.

A CD45RO/CCR7/CD25/CD127/CD95/CD27 panel sorted naive, central memory, regulatory and stem cell-like memory CD4+ cells. The germline V gene has CDR1 SEHNR and CDR2 FQNEAQ (reference sequence). Unmatched junction bases numbered 6, after V lost 4 bases and J lost 3 bases. The CDR3 contains 15 residues. The isolated RNA, all of it, was reverse transcribed, so expressed TCRB transcripts were what got sequenced. TCRdb's table, derived via immunoSEQ multiplex PCR, lists solely in-frame clones and lacks some. The repertoire holds a few hundred thousand clones, with about 20% as singletons. Note on this clone: What it binds is not known.

This sequence was found in a woman under 30 in good health. The genes are TRBV7-9 and TRBJ1-1, with 9 positions matching TRBD1. Specimen: naive CD4+ T cells from blood. CDR3 bases: TGTGCCAGCAGCTCCTACAGGGGGCGGGACACTGAAGCTTTCTTT. Translating gives CASSSYRGRDTEAFF.